The 13 T cell receptor beta chains given below trace back to one sample, sequenced in a study of blood T cell repertoires in COVID-19 (dated by TCRdb to about 2020). Receptor libraries were prepared by the immunoSEQ multiplex PCR assay. The clones in this table, taken by TCRdb from immuneACCESS, are in-frame only. Not every clone is retained; where verified, under half of the shortfall comes from an unresolved V gene, and the cause of the rest is unknown. Here the sample has fewer than 350,000 clones; roughly 91% occur a single time. The ten largest account for 2% to 2.5% of the sample. Sequenced material: PBMCs or T cells enriched from blood (not recorded which). These receptors were taken from a woman aged 40 to 50 with acute COVID-19.

This clone was counted between two and nine times. The CDR3 loop reads CASSLLPRQQETQYF. In nucleotides, the CDR3 is TGCGCCAGCAGCTTGCTTCCCAGGCAGCAAGAGACCCAGTACTTC. This chain connects TRBV5-1 to TRBJ2-5; D is undetermined. This CDR3 spans 15 amino acids. Germline-derived CDR1 and CDR2 are SGHRS and YFSETQ. Trimming took 1 base from V and 2 from J, leaving 12 bases between them.

V usage is TRBV2 and J usage is TRBJ1-2; D ambiguous. The V gene lost 0 bases and the J gene lost 4 bases, with 12 bases spanning the gap. The CDR3 runs 15 residues. Germline CDR1 is SNHLY and CDR2 is FYNNEI. CDR3: CASSEALGLPYGYTF. DNA for the CDR3: TGTGCCAGCAGTGAAGCGCTCGGGTTGCCCTATGGCTACACCTTC.

The gene calls are TRBV29-1 and TRBJ2-7; 8 bases match TRBD2. The CDR3 is 13 amino acids. The V segment lost 3 bases and the J segment 3 bases; nucleotides outside the gene matches: 4. Per the germline V gene, CDR1 is SQVTM and CDR2 is ANQGSEA. CDR3 nucleotide sequence: TGCAGCGTTGAGATAGCGGGAAACTACGAGCAGTACTTC. Its translation: CSVEIAGNYEQYF.

The V gene is TRBV19, the J gene TRBJ1-4; the D gene is possibly TRBD1 (5 bases). Trimming took 6 bases from V and 3 from J, leaving 14 bases between them. The CDR3 has 15 residues. Looked up from germline, CDR1 is LNHDA and CDR2 is SQIVND (reference sequence). This CDR3 is CASSSSGKANEKLFF. The CDR3 DNA reads TGTGCCAGTAGCTCCTCAGGGAAGGCTAATGAAAAACTGTTTTTT.

The CDR3 loop is CASSQDLRPLAGRYQETQYF. The CDR3 DNA reads as TGTGCCAGCAGCCAAGATTTACGGCCACTAGCGGGGCGGTACCAAGAGACCCAGTACTTC. The chain combines TRBV4-2 with TRBJ2-5; 10 bases match TRBD2. The CDR3 contains 20 residues. CDR1 is LGHNA and CDR2 is YNFKEQ in the germline V gene. The trim removed 0 bases at V and 0 bases at J, leaving 13 bases unmatched.

The chain is built from TRBV28 and TRBJ2-5, with D perhaps matching TRBD1 (5 bases). The CDR3 has 14 residues. CDR1 and CDR2 (germline): MDHEN, SYDVKM. Trimming took 6 bases from V and 5 from J, leaving 16 bases between them. The CDR3 nucleotides are TGTGCCAGCAGCCTTACCACTCCAGGGGAGACCCAGTACTTC. Its protein is CASSLTTPGETQYF.

This clone was counted between two and nine times. This rearrangement joins TRBV15 to TRBJ1-1, with 7 bases fitting TRBD1. There are 16 residues in the CDR3. Germline V gene data show CDR1 as LNHNV and CDR2 as YYDKDF (reference sequence). V was pared by 0 bases and J by 0 bases, with 4 bases of the junction left unmatched. The CDR3 DNA follows: TGTGCCACCAGCAGAGAGACAGGGTTCATGAACACTGAAGCTTTCTTT. Translation: CATSRETGFMNTEAFF.

The CDR3 region is CATSGTSGPTRTQYF. The DNA for the CDR3 is TGTGCCACCAGCGGGACTAGCGGGCCTACAAGGACCCAGTACTTC. The chain is built from TRBV15 and TRBJ2-5; TRBD2 matches 12 bases. This CDR3 has 15 amino acids. CDR1 is LNHNV and CDR2 is YYDKDF in the germline V gene (reference sequence). V lost 5 bases and J lost 7; bases outside the gene matches: 8.

This chain uses TRBV5-4 with TRBJ1-1, with D unresolved. The germline V gene has CDR1 SGHNT and CDR2 YYREEE (reference sequence). The CDR3 extends over 14 amino acids. Between the trimmed V and J ends, which lost 5 bases and 1 base, there was a span of 12 bases. The CDR3 region has the DNA TGTGCCAGCAGTCTGGCGGGCAGGAACACTGAAGCTTTCTTT. Its translation is CASSLAGRNTEAFF.

The rearrangement uses TRBV3-1 (or the pseudogene TRBV3-2) and TRBJ2-7; possible D gene TRBD1, 6 bases. This CDR3 has 13 residues. Deletions cut 6 bases from V and 1 base from J, with 10 bases between. Germline V gene lookup returns CDR1 LGHDT and CDR2 YNNKEL (reference sequence). Here the CDR3 reads CASRGTFSYEQYF. The CDR3 DNA reads TGTGCCAGCAGGGGGACATTTTCCTACGAGCAGTACTTC.

The chain couples TRBV19 to TRBJ2-7, with TRBD1 matching 9 bases. Germline V gene sequence: CDR1 LNHDA, CDR2 SQIVND (reference sequence). The trim removed 6 bases at V and 4 bases at J, leaving 7 bases unmatched. The CDR3 runs to 14 residues. The chain's CDR3 is CASRGDRVPYEQYF. CDR3 coding DNA: TGTGCCAGTAGGGGGGACAGGGTACCGTACGAGCAGTACTTC. The full variable domain, with the rest looked up from reference TRBV19 and TRBJ2-7, is DGGITQSPKYLFRKEGQNVTLSCEQNLNHDAMYWYRQDPGQGLRLIYYSQIVNDFQKGDIAEGYSVSREKKESFPLTVTSAQKNPTAFYLCASRGDRVPYEQYFGPGTRLTVT.

The gene calls are TRBV27 and TRBJ1-1; D not resolved. The V and J ends lost 5 bases and 1 base respectively, with 8 bases between them. Germline V gives CDR1 MNHEY, CDR2 SMNVEV (reference sequence). CDR3 length equals 13 residues. The CDR3 nucleotides read TGTGCCAGCAGTCTGACAAGGAACACTGAAGCTTTCTTT. This sequence encodes CASSLTRNTEAFF.

This chain links TRBV28 with TRBJ1-4; 10 bases are a match to TRBD1. CDR1 is MDHEN, CDR2 SYDVKM, per germline. This CDR3 is 16 amino acids long. With 4 bases clipped from V and 7 bases from J, the junction kept 9 bases outside the gene matches. CDR3 nucleotide sequence: TGTGCCAGCAGTTCCCAATTCGGGACAGGGGTTGAAAAACTGTTTTTT. The encoded protein is CASSSQFGTGVEKLFF.